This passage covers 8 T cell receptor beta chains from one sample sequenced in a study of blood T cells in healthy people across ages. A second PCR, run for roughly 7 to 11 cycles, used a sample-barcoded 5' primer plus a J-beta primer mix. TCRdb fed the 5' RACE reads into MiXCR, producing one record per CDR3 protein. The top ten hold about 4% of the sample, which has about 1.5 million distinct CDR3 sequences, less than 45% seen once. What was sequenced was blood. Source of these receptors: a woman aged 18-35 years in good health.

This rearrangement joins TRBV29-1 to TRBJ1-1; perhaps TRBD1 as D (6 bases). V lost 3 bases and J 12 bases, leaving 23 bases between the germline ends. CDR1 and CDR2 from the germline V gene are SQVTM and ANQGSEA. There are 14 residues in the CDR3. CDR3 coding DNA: TGCAGCGTTGACCCCCGACTGGTGGAGGGACAAACTTTCTTT. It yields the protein CSVDPRLVEGQTFF.

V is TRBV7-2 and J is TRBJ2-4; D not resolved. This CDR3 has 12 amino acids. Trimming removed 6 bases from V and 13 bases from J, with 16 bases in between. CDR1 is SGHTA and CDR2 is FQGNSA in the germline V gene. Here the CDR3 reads CASSPLLHEQYF. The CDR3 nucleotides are TGTGCCAGCAGTCCACTACTACATGAGCAGTACTTC.

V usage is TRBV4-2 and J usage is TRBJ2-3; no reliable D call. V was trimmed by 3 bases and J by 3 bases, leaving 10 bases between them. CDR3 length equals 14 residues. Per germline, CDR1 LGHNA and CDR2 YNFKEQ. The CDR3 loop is CASSQASPTDTQYF. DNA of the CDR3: TGTGCCAGCAGCCAGGCAAGCCCGACAGATACGCAGTATTTT.

Written as DNA, the CDR3 is TGTGCCATCAGTGAGTCGGGCAGGGGGCATCAGCCCCAGCATTTT. Its protein is CAISESGRGHQPQHF. The V call is TRBV10-3, the J call TRBJ1-5, with 8 bases that match TRBD1. The J segment lost 5 bases and the V segment lost 0 bases, leaving 3 bases of the junction unmatched. Germline loops: CDR1 ENHRY, CDR2 SYGVKD. CDR3 length equals 15 residues.

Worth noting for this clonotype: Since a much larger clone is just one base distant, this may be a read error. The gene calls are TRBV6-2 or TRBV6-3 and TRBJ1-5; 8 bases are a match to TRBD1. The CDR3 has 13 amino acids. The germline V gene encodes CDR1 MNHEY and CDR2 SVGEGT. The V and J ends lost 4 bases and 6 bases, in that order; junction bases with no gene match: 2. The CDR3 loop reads CASSSQGAQPQHF. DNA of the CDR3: TGTGCCAGCAGTTCCCAGGGGGCTCAGCCCCAGCATTTT.

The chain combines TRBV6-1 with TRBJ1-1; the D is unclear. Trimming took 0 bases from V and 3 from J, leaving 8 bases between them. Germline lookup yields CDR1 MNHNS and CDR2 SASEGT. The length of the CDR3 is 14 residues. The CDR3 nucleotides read TGTGCCAGCAGTGAAGCCCTCCCCGACACTGAAGCTTTCTTT. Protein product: CASSEALPDTEAFF.

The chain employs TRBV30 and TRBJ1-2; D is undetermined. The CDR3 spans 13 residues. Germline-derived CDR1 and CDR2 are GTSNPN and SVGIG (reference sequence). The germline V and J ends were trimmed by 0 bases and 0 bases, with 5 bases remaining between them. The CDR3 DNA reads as TGTGCCTGGAGTGTACTGGCTAACTATGGCTACACCTTC. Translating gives CAWSVLANYGYTF.

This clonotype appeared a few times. The CDR3 protein is CASRGPGQWNEQFF. DNA for the CDR3: TGTGCCAGCAGAGGACCGGGACAGTGGAATGAGCAGTTCTTC. The V gene is TRBV6-5, the J gene TRBJ2-1; TRBD1 matches at 7 bases. The CDR3 covers 14 residues. CDR1 and CDR2 from the germline V gene are MNHEY and SVGAGI. Trimming took 6 bases from V and 7 from J; bases not matched to a gene: 9.